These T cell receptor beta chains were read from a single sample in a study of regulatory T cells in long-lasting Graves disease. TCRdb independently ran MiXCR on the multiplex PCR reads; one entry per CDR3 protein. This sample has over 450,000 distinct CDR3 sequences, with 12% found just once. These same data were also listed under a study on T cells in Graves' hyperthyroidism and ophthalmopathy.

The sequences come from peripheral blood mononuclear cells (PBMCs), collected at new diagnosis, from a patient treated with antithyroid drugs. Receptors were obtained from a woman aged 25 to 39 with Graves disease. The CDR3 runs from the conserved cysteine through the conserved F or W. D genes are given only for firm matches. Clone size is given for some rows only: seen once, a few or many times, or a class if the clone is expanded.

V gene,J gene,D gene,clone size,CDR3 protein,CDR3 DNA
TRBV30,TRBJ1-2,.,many,CAWAPGQLNYGYTF,TGTGCCTGGGCTCCGGGACAACTTAACTATGGCTACACCTTC
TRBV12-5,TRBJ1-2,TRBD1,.,CASGPGGTYGYTF,TGTGCTAGTGGTCCAGGGGGCACCTATGGCTACACCTTC
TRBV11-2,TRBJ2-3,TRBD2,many,CASSFGLAGSFDTQYF,TGTGCCAGCAGCTTCGGACTAGCGGGGAGCTTCGATACGCAGTATTTT
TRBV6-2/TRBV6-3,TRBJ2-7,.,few,CASSLLTGGKQYF,TGTGCCAGCAGTCTCTTGACCGGGGGTAAGCAGTACTTC
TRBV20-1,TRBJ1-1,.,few,CSARDIQGGTEAFF,TGCAGTGCTAGGGACATCCAAGGAGGGACTGAAGCTTTCTTT
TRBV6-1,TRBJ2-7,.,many,CASKVGAVGQYF,TGTGCCAGCAAGGTGGGGGCCGTCGGGCAGTACTTC
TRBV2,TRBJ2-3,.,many,CASSGLAASTDTQYF,TGTGCCAGCAGTGGTTTAGCGGCTAGCACAGATACGCAGTATTTT
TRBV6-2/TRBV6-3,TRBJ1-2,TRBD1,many,CASSSDRVGYGYTF,TGTGCCAGCAGTAGTGACAGGGTAGGGTATGGCTACACCTTC
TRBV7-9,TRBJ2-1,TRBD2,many,CASSPRTSGNSEQFF,TGTGCCAGCAGCCCCCGGACTAGCGGGAATTCTGAGCAGTTCTTC
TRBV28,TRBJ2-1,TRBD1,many,CASSFPLTGDGGSYNEQFF,TGTGCCAGCAGTTTCCCATTGACAGGGGATGGTGGTTCCTACAATGAGCAGTTCTTC
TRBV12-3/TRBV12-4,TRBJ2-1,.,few,CASSFRTTWNEQFF,TGTGCCAGCAGTTTTCGGACCACTTGGAATGAGCAGTTCTTC
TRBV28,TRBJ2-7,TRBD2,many,CASSPNPGASGSYEQYF,TGTGCCAGCAGTCCCAACCCAGGGGCTAGCGGGAGTTACGAGCAGTACTTC
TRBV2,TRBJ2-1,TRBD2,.,CASSDKALAGERLEQFF,TGTGCCAGCAGTGACAAAGCACTAGCGGGAGAGCGACTCGAGCAGTTCTTC
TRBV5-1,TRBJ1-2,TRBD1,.,CASSFVGTANYGYTF,TGCGCCAGCAGCTTCGTCGGGACAGCAAACTATGGCTACACCTTC
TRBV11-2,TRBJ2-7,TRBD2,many,CASTTPFGGSPYEQYF,TGTGCCAGCACCACCCCCTTTGGCGGGAGCCCCTACGAGCAGTACTTC
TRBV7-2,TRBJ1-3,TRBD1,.,CASSLIYTGVDTTYF,TGTGCCAGCAGCTTAATATATACAGGGGTAGACACCACATATTTT
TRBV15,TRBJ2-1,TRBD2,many,CATSRGSLAGGTYNEQFF,TGTGCCACCAGCAGAGGTTCCCTCGCGGGAGGAACCTACAATGAGCAGTTCTTC
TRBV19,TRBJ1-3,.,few,CASITPGLGNTIYF,TGTGCCAGTATTACCCCTGGACTGGGAAACACCATATATTTT
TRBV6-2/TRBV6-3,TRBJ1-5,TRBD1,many,CASSYGTGYSNQPQHF,TGTGCCAGCAGTTACGGGACAGGATATAGCAATCAGCCCCAGCATTTT
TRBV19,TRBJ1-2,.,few,CASSIMGSYGYTF,TGTGCCAGTAGTATAATGGGCAGCTATGGCTACACCTTC
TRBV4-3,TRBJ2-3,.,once,CASSQIPGIGTDTQYF,TGCGCCAGCAGCCAAATACCGGGAATTGGCACAGATACGCAGTATTTT
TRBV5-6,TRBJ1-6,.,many,CASSLIQTRSPLHF,TGTGCCAGCAGCTTGATTCAGACCCGTTCACCCCTCCACTTT
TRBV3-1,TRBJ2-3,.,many,CASSRHRDKTRGTQYF,TGTGCCAGCAGCCGTCACCGGGACAAGACGAGGGGGACGCAGTATTTT
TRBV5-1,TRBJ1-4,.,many,CASSLEGGVGEKLFF,TGCGCCAGCAGCTTGGAGGGCGGCGTGGGTGAAAAACTGTTTTTT
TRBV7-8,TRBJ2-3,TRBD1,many,CASSTTTGDADTQYF,TGTGCCAGCAGCACTACCACAGGGGATGCAGATACGCAGTATTTT
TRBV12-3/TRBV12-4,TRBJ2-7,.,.,CASSSTRALYEQYF,TGTGCCAGCAGTTCGACTCGAGCGCTCTACGAGCAGTACTTC
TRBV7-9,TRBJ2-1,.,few,CASSSADEQFF,TGTGCCAGCAGCTCCGCTGATGAGCAGTTCTTC
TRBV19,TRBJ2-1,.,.,CASSIGLGEDEQFF,TGTGCCAGTAGTATAGGTCTAGGGGAAGATGAGCAGTTCTTC
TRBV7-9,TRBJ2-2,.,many,CASSFELVTTGELFF,TGTGCCAGCAGCTTCGAGTTAGTCACCACCGGGGAGCTGTTTTTT
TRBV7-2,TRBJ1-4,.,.,CASSGGPGRNEKLFF,TGTGCCAGCAGCGGAGGACCTGGCAGGAATGAAAAACTGTTTTTT
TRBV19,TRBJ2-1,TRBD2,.,CASRLLADSYNEQFF,TGTGCCAGTAGACTACTAGCGGACTCCTACAATGAGCAGTTCTTC
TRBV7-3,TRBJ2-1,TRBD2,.,CASSREVAASHNEQFF,TGTGCCAGCAGCCGGGAGGTAGCGGCCTCCCACAATGAGCAGTTCTTC
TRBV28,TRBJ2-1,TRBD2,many,CASSTSGESYNEQFF,TGTGCCAGCAGTACAAGCGGGGAGTCCTACAATGAGCAGTTCTTC
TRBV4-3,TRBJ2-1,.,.,CASSRPGSREQFF,TGCGCCAGCAGCCGCCCGGGATCCCGTGAGCAGTTCTTC
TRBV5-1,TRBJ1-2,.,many,CASTRLPHSANYGYTF,TGCGCCAGCACCCGCCTCCCCCACTCGGCTAACTATGGCTACACCTTC
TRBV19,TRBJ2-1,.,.,CASSIAAPSSYNEQFF,TGTGCCAGTAGTATAGCCGCGCCGAGCTCCTACAATGAGCAGTTCTTC
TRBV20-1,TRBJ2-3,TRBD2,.,CSACDGREGPDTQYF,TGCAGTGCTTGTGATGGGCGGGAGGGACCCGATACGCAGTATTTT
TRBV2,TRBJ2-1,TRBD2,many,CASSEPPRLPRLAGVVYNEQFF,TGTGCCAGCAGTGAGCCGCCGCGTCTACCTCGACTAGCGGGAGTGGTGTACAATGAGCAGTTCTTC
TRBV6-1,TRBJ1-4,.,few,CASKLWGATNEKLFF,TGTGCCAGCAAGTTATGGGGGGCAACTAATGAAAAACTGTTTTTT
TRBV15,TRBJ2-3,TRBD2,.,CATRWTSGSTDTQYF,TGTGCCACCAGGTGGACTAGCGGTTCCACAGATACGCAGTATTTT
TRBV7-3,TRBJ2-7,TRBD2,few,CASSPQRGGEQYF,TGTGCCAGCAGCCCACAGCGGGGCGGCGAGCAGTACTTC
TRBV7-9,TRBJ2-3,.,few,CAIGGGGTDTQYF,TGTGCCATCGGGGGAGGTGGCACAGATACGCAGTATTTT
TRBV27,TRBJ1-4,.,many,CASSRRRGGNEKLFF,TGTGCCAGCAGTCGCCGACGGGGGGGGAATGAAAAACTGTTTTTT
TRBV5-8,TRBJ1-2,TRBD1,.,CASRDGETGAFNYGYTF,TGTGCCAGCAGGGACGGGGAGACAGGGGCATTTAACTATGGCTACACCTTC